Below are 19 T cell receptor beta chains sequenced from a single sample in a study of cytomegalovirus exposure and HLA in healthy donors. Profiling relied on immunoSEQ multiplex PCR, and the TCRdb table lists in-frame clones only, not all of them. Seen here are around 350,000 clones, just over 85% observed once, and the top ten hold about 0.8%. The specimen was PBMCs. Source of these receptors: a woman younger than 35 in good health and CMV-seronegative.

Turning to this clone: The sample carries other DNA sequences with the same CDR3. The rearrangement uses TRBV27 and TRBJ1-2; 8 bases line up with TRBD1. Germline assignment: CDR1 MNHEY and CDR2 SMNVEV (reference sequence). The CDR3 has 11 amino acids. V trimming: 8 bases; J trimming: 8 bases; junction bases outside the gene matches: 4. CDR3 sequence: CASRQGAGYTF. The CDR3 nucleotides read TGTGCCAGCCGGCAGGGGGCAGGCTACACCTTC.

CDR3 residues: CASSDVTGTPTYNEQFF. The CDR3 DNA is TGTGCCAGCAGCGACGTTACCGGGACTCCTACCTACAATGAGCAGTTCTTC. The gene calls are TRBV9 and TRBJ2-1, with D possibly TRBD2 on 6 matching bases. The CDR3 loop spans 17 amino acids. With 3 bases removed from V and 2 bases from J, the gap between germline ends came to 18 bases. Germline lookup yields CDR1 SGDLS and CDR2 YYNGEE.

The V and J genes are TRBV7-8 and TRBJ2-7; 9 bases agree with TRBD2. V lost 1 base to trimming and J lost 2 bases; unmatched junction nucleotides: 3. CDR3 length equals 15 residues. Germline V gene sequence: CDR1 SGHVS, CDR2 FQNEAQ. CDR3 residues: CASSLGGRATYEQYF. CDR3 DNA: TGTGCCAGCAGCTTAGGCGGGAGGGCCACCTACGAGCAGTACTTC.

This chain joins TRBV7-8 and TRBJ2-1, with 8 bases matching TRBD2. The CDR3 loop spans 19 amino acids. J gave up 6 bases and V 2 bases, and 18 bases lay outside the gene matches. CDR1 is SGHVS and CDR2 is FQNEAQ in the germline V gene. The CDR3 DNA reads TGTGCCAGCAGCTTATGGGCGTTGAGCGGGAGAAGAAGGGGCAATGAGCAGTTCTTC. This encodes CASSLWALSGRRRGNEQFF.

The rearrangement joins TRBV5-1 to TRBJ2-3, with TRBD1 matching 9 bases. The CDR3 covers 15 residues. Germline V gene lookup returns CDR1 SGHRS and CDR2 YFSETQ. The ends lost 3 bases at V and 4 bases at J; junction bases unmatched: 6. As DNA, the CDR3 is TGCGCCAGCAGCTCCACAGGGGGCGTCGCAGATACGCAGTATTTT. Its protein is CASSSTGGVADTQYF.

The V gene is TRBV6-5, the J gene TRBJ2-5; TRBD1 might be the D (5 bases). The CDR3 is 15 amino acids. CDR1 is MNHEY and CDR2 is SVGAGI in the germline V gene. V was trimmed by 1 base and J by 2 bases, leaving 11 bases between them. CDR3 protein: CASSYYPGQQETQYF. The CDR3 nucleotides are TGTGCCAGCAGTTACTATCCAGGGCAACAAGAGACCCAGTACTTC.

The rearrangement uses TRBV27 and TRBJ2-1; TRBD2 aligns across 15 bases. The trim removed 5 bases at V and 8 bases at J, leaving 10 bases unmatched. CDR1 is MNHEY, CDR2 SMNVEV, per germline (reference sequence). The length of the CDR3 is 17 residues. The CDR3 region is CASSPHRTSGRAYEQFF. The CDR3 DNA is TGTGCCAGCAGTCCTCACCGGACTAGCGGGAGGGCCTATGAGCAGTTCTTC.

The chain joins TRBV7-9 to TRBJ2-1; 11 nucleotides line up with TRBD2. Germline CDR1 is SEHNR and CDR2 is FQNEAQ (reference sequence). There are 15 residues in the CDR3. V shed 7 bases, J shed 5 bases, and the junction held 7 bases outside the gene matches. CDR3 region: CASTAWGLADNEQFF. The CDR3 nucleotides are TGTGCCAGCACCGCATGGGGACTAGCGGACAATGAGCAGTTCTTC.

The rearrangement joins TRBV6-5 to TRBJ1-6; 10 bases fit TRBD1. This CDR3 comprises 16 residues. Germline V lookup: CDR1 MNHEY, CDR2 SVGAGI. The trim removed 2 bases at V and 10 bases at J, leaving 8 bases unmatched. DNA for the CDR3: TGTGCCAGCAGTTACACCGACAGGGGGCTGTTGTCACCCCTCCACTTT. Encoded protein: CASSYTDRGLLSPLHF.

The rearrangement joins TRBV7-9 to TRBJ2-1; TRBD2 matches 9 bases. The germline CDR1 and CDR2 sequences are SEHNR and FQNEAQ (reference sequence). With 8 bases clipped from V and 4 bases from J, the junction kept 15 bases outside the gene matches. The CDR3 is 17 amino acids. CDR3 sequence reads: CASAGVIRTSDYNEQFF. As DNA, the CDR3 is TGTGCCAGCGCGGGGGTGATCCGGACTAGCGATTACAATGAGCAGTTCTTC.

The rearrangement joins TRBV20-1 to TRBJ2-1; D is perhaps TRBD1 (5 bases). Trimming shortened V by 3 bases and J by 9 bases, and 9 bases separated the two germline ends. The V gene's germline CDR1 is DFQATT and CDR2 SNEGSKA (reference sequence). The CDR3 has 11 amino acids. The CDR3 is CSARKGIEQFF. CDR3 nucleotide sequence: TGCAGTGCTAGGAAGGGGATTGAGCAGTTCTTC.

The chain uses TRBV27 and TRBJ2-5, with TRBD2 matching over 12 bases. Per germline, CDR1 MNHEY and CDR2 SMNVEV (reference sequence). The CDR3 contains 16 residues. The J segment lost 9 bases and the V segment lost 5 bases, leaving 13 bases of the junction unmatched. Written as DNA, the CDR3 is TGTGCCAGCAGTCCCTCGACTAGCGGGGGCTGGATGGCCCAGTACTTC. Protein sequence: CASSPSTSGGWMAQYF.

CDR3 sequence: CASSYNSKLNTEAFF. The DNA of the CDR3 is TGTGCCAGTAGTTACAACAGTAAACTTAACACTGAAGCTTTCTTT. The genes are TRBV19 and TRBJ1-1; D call uncertain. CDR3 length: 15 amino acids. CDR1 is LNHDA and CDR2 is SQIVND in the germline V gene (reference sequence). V was cut by 5 bases and J by 2 bases, with 15 bases left in between. The variable domain in full, with the rest retrieved from reference TRBV19 and TRBJ1-1, is DGGITQSPKYLFRKEGQNVTLSCEQNLNHDAMYWYRQDPGQGLRLIYYSQIVNDFQKGDIAEGYSVSREKKESFPLTVTSAQKNPTAFYLCASSYNSKLNTEAFFGQGTRLTVV.

V gene TRBV28 combines with J gene TRBJ2-6; 8 nucleotides match TRBD2. This CDR3 spans 22 amino acids. With V trimmed by 4 bases and J by 0 bases, 20 bases remained unmatched. CDR1 and CDR2 (germline): MDHEN, SYDVKM. In nucleotides, the CDR3 is TGTGCCAGCAGTTCTCGTCGGGCTAGCGGGTCTTACCTTCACTCTGGGGCCAACGTCCTGACTTTC. It is translated as CASSSRRASGSYLHSGANVLTF.

In DNA, the CDR3 is TGCGCCAGCAGCCCGGACGTTACCGGGGGCTATGGCTACACCTTC. It translates to CASSPDVTGGYGYTF. The chain uses TRBV5-1 and TRBJ1-2; weak D call: TRBD1 (5 bases). Germline values: CDR1 SGHRS, CDR2 YFSETQ. This CDR3 has 15 amino acids. Trimming took 4 bases from V and 4 from J, leaving 17 bases between them.

This clone came up once. The chain has TRBV10-1 and TRBJ1-2; D unresolved. Looked up from germline, CDR1 is WNHNN and CDR2 is SYGVQD (reference sequence). Trimming left V 0 bases short and J 7 bases short, with 9 bases between. The CDR3 runs 13 residues. CDR3 in amino acids: CASSESTSRGYTF. CDR3 sequence (DNA): TGCGCCAGCAGTGAGTCAACCTCGCGTGGCTACACCTTC.

The chain links TRBV13 to TRBJ2-5; D is ambiguous. Germline V gene data show CDR1 as PRHDT and CDR2 as FYEKMQ (reference sequence). The CDR3 consists of 12 residues. Trimming cost V 1 base and J 6 bases, with 6 bases left between them. The CDR3 is CASSLERKTQYF. CDR3 sequence (DNA): TGTGCCAGCAGCTTAGAGAGAAAGACCCAGTACTTC.

The chain has TRBV4-2 and TRBJ2-2; 8 bases are shared with TRBD1. The CDR3 loop spans 15 amino acids. The junction had 9 bases not matched to a gene; V was cut back by 5 bases and J by 7 bases. CDR1 is LGHNA, CDR2 YNFKEQ, per germline. The CDR3 spells CASSGTGGKGGELFF. In nucleotides, the CDR3 is TGTGCCAGCAGCGGTACAGGGGGTAAAGGCGGGGAGCTGTTTTTT.

The J gene is TRBJ1-2, the V gene TRBV27; D is uncertain. The germline CDR1 and CDR2 sequences are MNHEY and SMNVEV (reference sequence). The CDR3 totals 13 residues. The V gene lost 2 bases and the J gene lost 4 bases, with 8 bases spanning the gap. In nucleotides, the CDR3 is TGTGCCAGCAGTTTAACAGAACTCTATGGCTACACCTTC. Translating gives CASSLTELYGYTF.